The 22 T cell receptor beta chains in this list originate from one sample, sequenced in a study of shared clonotypes between healthy human individuals. Assay: immunoSEQ multiplex PCR; the TCRdb copy retains only in-frame clones and omits some. The sample records some 500,000 clones, approximately 79% being singletons. The sequenced sample was PBMCs. The receptors here all came from a woman aged 40 to 50 in good health. Some clones in this sample may be carry-over from other donors' samples.

This sequence joins TRBV7-8 and TRBJ2-7; D is unresolved. Germline V lookup: CDR1 SGHVS, CDR2 FQNEAQ. The CDR3 is 14 amino acids. The ends were cut back, 8 bases at V and 0 bases at J, with 14 bases in the middle. The CDR3 loop reads CASGVRRSSYEQYF. CDR3 DNA: TGTGCCAGCGGGGTACGGCGAAGCTCCTACGAGCAGTACTTC.

This clone has a count of ten or more. Other DNA sequences in this specimen translate into the identical CDR3. CDR3 DNA sequence: TGTGCCAGCAGTCGACCCCCCCCGGGGACCCATGGCTACACCTTC. It is translated as CASSRPPPGTHGYTF. V usage is TRBV27 and J usage is TRBJ1-2; tentatively, D is TRBD1 (5 bases). V was shortened by 5 bases and J by 6 bases, with 19 bases between the two germline ends. The CDR3 sequence is 15 residues long. Germline CDR1 is MNHEY and CDR2 is SMNVEV (reference sequence).

The chain carries TRBV9 and TRBJ2-7; D is possibly TRBD2 (6 bases). Germline V gives CDR1 SGDLS, CDR2 YYNGEE. The CDR3 length is 14 residues. V lost 4 bases and J 1 base, leaving 12 bases between the germline ends. The CDR3 spells CASSPRLGSYEQYF. DNA of the CDR3: TGTGCCAGCAGCCCTCGACTAGGATCCTACGAGCAGTACTTC. Full variable domain (rest looked up from reference TRBV9 and TRBJ2-7): DSGVTQTPKHLITATGQRVTLRCSPRSGDLSVYWYQQSLDQGLQFLIQYYNGEERAKGNILERFSAQQFPDLHSELNLSSLELGDSALYFCASSPRLGSYEQYFGPGTRLTVT.

The chain recombines TRBV5-4 with TRBJ2-7, with TRBD1 matching over 7 bases. V lost 4 bases to trimming and J lost 4 bases; unmatched junction nucleotides: 8. CDR3 size: 14 residues. Germline CDR1 reads SGHNT; CDR2 reads YYREEE (reference sequence). DNA for the CDR3: TGTGCCAGCAGCGCCCGGGACAGCTCTTACGAGCAGTACTTC. Amino acid sequence: CASSARDSSYEQYF.

This clone was detected only a few times. An end of the junction differs from the germline gene, which may be a read error. The chain recombines TRBV7-9 with TRBJ1-5; 7 bases match TRBD1. In germline, CDR1 is SEHNR, CDR2 FQNEAQ (reference sequence). This CDR3 has 12 amino acids. The CDR3 loop reads CASTLQGQPQHF. The CDR3 nucleotides are TGTGCCAGCACCTTACAGGGGCAGCCCCAGCATTTT.

Only a few counts were recorded for this clone. The CDR3 region is CASSQEAGFGYEQYF. In nucleotides, the CDR3 is TGTGCCAGCAGCCAAGAAGCTGGATTCGGGTACGAGCAGTACTTC. The chain joins TRBV14 to TRBJ2-7; no clear D gene. CDR1 and CDR2 from the germline V gene are SGHDN and FVKESK. V shed 0 bases and J shed 4 bases, with 13 bases lying between them. The CDR3 runs 15 residues.

V usage is TRBV5-4 and J usage is TRBJ2-5, with a possible D match to TRBD1 (6 bases). V was cut by 4 bases and J by 5 bases, with 15 bases left in between. The length of the CDR3 is 14 residues. Germline V lookup: CDR1 SGHNT, CDR2 YYREEE (reference sequence). The CDR3 DNA is TGTGCCAGCAGCGCCCGACAGGATTCGGAGACCCAGTACTTC. Translation: CASSARQDSETQYF. The entire variable domain, with the rest obtained from reference TRBV5-4 and TRBJ2-5, is as follows: ETGVTQSPTHLIKTRGQQVTLRCSSQSGHNTVSWYQQALGQGPQFIFQYYREEENGRGNFPPRFSGLQFPNYSSELNVNALELDDSALYLCASSARQDSETQYFGPGTRLLVL.

The chain recombines TRBV11-2 with TRBJ2-5, with 10 bases matching TRBD1. V was clipped by 5 bases and J by 2 bases; unmatched bases: 2. This CDR3 contains 14 residues. The germline CDR1 and CDR2 sequences are SGHAT and FQNNGV. CDR3 amino acids: CASSQDRGQETQYF. Written as DNA, the CDR3 is TGTGCCAGCAGCCAGGACAGGGGGCAAGAGACCCAGTACTTC.

This clone was seen only a few times. This chain connects TRBV28 to TRBJ1-1; D is undetermined. V dropped 5 bases and J dropped 12 bases, with 16 bases sitting between them. From germline, CDR1 is MDHEN and CDR2 SYDVKM. This CDR3 spans 12 amino acids. For the CDR3, the DNA is TGTGCCAGCAGTCCCTTGGAGGATAGAACTTTCTTT. Translating gives CASSPLEDRTFF.

The gene calls are TRBV6-5 and TRBJ2-7, with 8 bases lining up with TRBD2. Germline CDR1 and CDR2: MNHEY and SVGAGI. The CDR3 contains 14 residues. After removal of 5 bases from V and 12 bases from J, the junction contained 15 bases not matched to a gene. CDR3 amino acids: CASSAPGLVSNWYF. CDR3 nucleotide sequence: TGTGCCAGCAGTGCCCCGGGACTAGTTTCAAATTGGTACTTC.

The chain is built from TRBV11-2 and TRBJ2-1; D gene unclear. The CDR3 is 13 amino acids. Germline values: CDR1 SGHAT, CDR2 FQNNGV. V was pared by 5 bases and J by 7 bases, with 12 bases between. The CDR3, as DNA: TGTGCCAGCAGCCACCACATTATAAATGAGCAGTTCTTC. Translating gives CASSHHIINEQFF.

V usage is TRBV27 and J usage is TRBJ2-3; 7 bases align to TRBD2. Trimming took 6 bases from V and 2 from J; bases not matched to a gene: 14. The germline V gene encodes CDR1 MNHEY and CDR2 SMNVEV (reference sequence). The CDR3 loop spans 17 amino acids. In nucleotides, the CDR3 is TGTGCCAGCAGGGCTACCGGGACTACGGATTACACAGATACGCAGTATTTT. This codes for CASRATGTTDYTDTQYF.

The CDR3 DNA reads as TGTGCCAGCAGCTTAGAGGCGGCGTCTGGATATGGCTACACCTTC. Its translation is CASSLEAASGYGYTF. This rearrangement joins TRBV7-9 to TRBJ1-2; D not resolved. The CDR3 is made up of 15 amino acids. The V gene lost 1 base and the J gene lost 5 bases, with 14 bases spanning the gap. The germline gives CDR1 SEHNR, CDR2 FQNEAQ (reference sequence).

As regards this clone: A far larger clone lies a single base away; this is likely a read error. The chain's CDR3 is CASSLTPPGASRHEQYF. In DNA form, the CDR3 reads TGTGCCAGCAGCTTAACGCCCCCCGGGGCTAGCAGGCACGAGCAGTACTTC. The chain carries TRBV7-3 and TRBJ2-7; D might be TRBD1 or TRBD2, each matching 5 bases. The CDR3 length is 17 residues. Germline values: CDR1 SGHTA, CDR2 FQGTGA. The V end lost 0 bases, the J end lost 5 bases, and 20 bases lay between the germline ends.

This clone was seen just once. The chain recombines TRBV6-4 with TRBJ2-1; possibly TRBD2 for D (6 bases). The CDR3 is made up of 15 amino acids. V lost 6 bases to trimming and J lost 0 bases, with 12 bases between them. From germline, CDR1 is MRHNA and CDR2 SNTAGT. The CDR3 sequence is CASSAGGVSYNEQFF. Written as DNA, the CDR3 is TGTGCCAGCAGCGCGGGCGGGGTCTCCTACAATGAGCAGTTCTTC.

CDR3 loop: CASSEGGVYGYTF. The CDR3 coding sequence is TGTGCCAGCAGTGAGGGAGGGGTCTATGGCTACACCTTC. The V gene is TRBV28, the J gene TRBJ1-2, with TRBD1 as a possible D gene (5 bases). This CDR3 is 13 amino acids long. V gave up 5 bases and J gave up 4 bases, with 11 bases separating them. From germline, CDR1 is MDHEN and CDR2 SYDVKM.

V is TRBV6-5 and J is TRBJ2-5; no definite D call. The CDR3 sequence is 14 residues long. V was trimmed by 4 bases and J by 5 bases, leaving 14 bases between them. Germline V CDR1 and CDR2: MNHEY, SVGAGI. This CDR3 reads CASSLSSLRETQYF. CDR3 DNA sequence: TGTGCCAGCAGTTTGAGTTCATTGCGGGAGACCCAGTACTTC.

The V call is TRBV10-3, the J call TRBJ2-3; D may be TRBD1 (5 bases). Germline values: CDR1 ENHRY, CDR2 SYGVKD. Trimming cost V 2 bases and J 6 bases, with 9 bases left between them. This CDR3 region has 13 residues. DNA of the CDR3: TGTGCCATCAGTGAGGGGGCAGAGGATACGCAGTATTTT. Protein product: CAISEGAEDTQYF.

This clone was counted ten times or more. The chain combines TRBV28 with TRBJ2-7, with TRBD2 matching over 14 bases. The CDR3 has 15 amino acids. V lost 6 bases to trimming and J lost 4 bases; unmatched junction nucleotides: 5. Germline CDR1 is MDHEN and CDR2 is SYDVKM. CDR3 DNA sequence: TGTGCCAGCAGCTCGGGACTAGCGGGAGAGTACGAGCAGTACTTC. Its translation is CASSSGLAGEYEQYF.

The chain carries TRBV30 and TRBJ2-3; D is possibly TRBD2 (5 bases). This CDR3 spans 12 amino acids. CDR1 GTSNPN and CDR2 SVGIG come from the germline V gene (reference sequence). Trimming removed 3 bases at V and 2 bases at J, with 6 bases between. In nucleotides, the CDR3 is TGTGCCTGGAGGGACTCCACAGATACGCAGTATTTT. Amino acid sequence: CAWRDSTDTQYF.

The chain uses TRBV9 and TRBJ1-1, with 7 nucleotides matching TRBD1. This CDR3 region has 13 residues. Germline V lookup: CDR1 SGDLS, CDR2 YYNGEE. J lost 5 bases, V lost 4 bases, and 5 bases had no gene match. CDR3 nucleotide sequence: TGTGCCAGCAGCAAGATGACAGGGACTGAAGCTTTCTTT. The encoded protein is CASSKMTGTEAFF.

The chain uses TRBV5-4 and TRBJ2-7, with D possibly being TRBD2 (5 bases). Trimming shortened V by 1 base and J by 6 bases, and 11 bases separated the two germline ends. The germline CDR1 and CDR2 sequences are SGHNT and YYREEE (reference sequence). The CDR3 length is 13 residues. This chain's CDR3 is CASSLKGSGEQYF. The CDR3 nucleotides read TGTGCCAGCAGCTTGAAAGGGAGTGGCGAGCAGTACTTC.